This passage covers 23 T cell receptor beta chains from one sample sequenced in a study of T cell responses to AZD1222 COVID-19 vaccine. Method: immunoSEQ multiplex PCR; TCRdb's copy keeps in-frame clones and lacks some. The repertoire has about 100,000 clones, over 75% of them found once; the top ten carry about 17%. The sequenced sample was peripheral blood, obtained on day 0 of AZD1222 vaccination. All receptors come from an adult in good health.

The CDR3 sequence is CASSEGGVGNTIYF. The CDR3 bases are TGTGCCAGCAGTGAGGGGGGCGTTGGAAACACCATATATTTT. This chain connects TRBV28 to TRBJ1-3, with D possibly TRBD1 on 6 matching bases. Germline V gives CDR1 MDHEN, CDR2 SYDVKM. Trimming pared 5 bases from V and 3 bases from J, leaving 11 bases between. The CDR3 runs to 14 residues.

This clone was counted once. The chain is built from TRBV30 and TRBJ2-2; the D call may be TRBD1 or TRBD2 (5 bases each). The CDR3 covers 15 residues. V was cut by 1 base and J by 7 bases, with 16 bases left in between. Germline CDR1 GTSNPN, CDR2 SVGIG (reference sequence). CDR3 sequence (DNA): TGTGCCTGGAGTGGGTTTGGGGGATTAGGCGGGGAGCTGTTTTTT. Translation gives CAWSGFGGLGGELFF.

The chain joins TRBV24-1 to TRBJ1-5, with D perhaps matching TRBD1 (5 bases). Trimming shortened V by 6 bases and J by 5 bases, and 10 bases separated the two germline ends. The germline V gene encodes CDR1 KGHDR and CDR2 SFDVKD. The CDR3 consists of 13 residues. CDR3 amino acids: CATSTGLHQPQHF. The CDR3 DNA sequence: TGTGCCACCAGTACAGGACTTCATCAGCCCCAGCATTTT.

The chain links TRBV10-1 to TRBJ2-1, with 10 bases aligning to TRBD1. The ends lost 0 bases at V and 9 bases at J; junction bases unmatched: 8. The CDR3 covers 16 residues. Germline loops: CDR1 WNHNN, CDR2 SYGVQD (reference sequence). CDR3 nucleotide sequence: TGCGCCAGCAGTGAGTCGCCGGGACAGGGGCCCAGTGAGCAGTTCTTC. The encoded protein is CASSESPGQGPSEQFF.

This chain connects TRBV6-6 to TRBJ1-2; D gene ambiguous. V was clipped by 6 bases and J by 0 bases, with 17 bases between them. Looked up from germline, CDR1 is MNHNY and CDR2 is SVGAGI (reference sequence). This CDR3 is 16 amino acids long. The CDR3 sequence: CASSSDTGFSNYGYTF. DNA for the CDR3: TGTGCCAGCAGCTCGGATACGGGGTTCTCTAACTATGGCTACACCTTC.

The chain is built from TRBV29-1 and TRBJ2-1, with 12 bases identical to TRBD2. The length of the CDR3 is 14 residues. Germline CDR1 is SQVTM and CDR2 is ANQGSEA. V trimming: 6 bases; J trimming: 2 bases; junction bases outside the gene matches: 2. CDR3 residues: CSVGLAGTYNEQFF. CDR3 DNA: TGCAGCGTCGGACTAGCGGGAACCTACAATGAGCAGTTCTTC.

CDR3 nucleotides: TGTGCCAGCGCCTTGGGAGGGGCTCACTATGGCTACACCTTC. Its translation: CASALGGAHYGYTF. The gene calls are TRBV19 and TRBJ1-2, with D tentatively TRBD1 (5 bases). V dropped 9 bases and J dropped 3 bases, with 17 bases sitting between them. This CDR3 is built from 14 residues. Looked up from germline, CDR1 is LNHDA and CDR2 is SQIVND (reference sequence).

The J gene is TRBJ2-3, the V gene TRBV6-5; weak D call: TRBD2 (6 bases). Germline values: CDR1 MNHEY, CDR2 SVGAGI. V lost 10 bases and J 0 bases, leaving 14 bases between the germline ends. The CDR3 runs to 14 residues. The chain's CDR3 is CATVAVGSTDTQYF. The CDR3 bases are TGTGCCACCGTAGCGGTAGGAAGCACAGATACGCAGTATTTT.

The chain joins TRBV6-2 or TRBV6-3 to TRBJ2-2; 12 bases map to TRBD2. J was trimmed by 7 bases and V by 7 bases; bases with no gene match: 7. From germline, CDR1 is MNHEY and CDR2 SVGEGT. The CDR3 is made up of 15 amino acids. The CDR3: CASTPTSGRSGELFF. CDR3 sequence (DNA): TGTGCCAGCACCCCCACTAGCGGGAGGAGCGGGGAGCTGTTTTTT.

CDR3 nucleotide sequence: TGTGCCAGCAGCCTCCTGGACAGGGTGCCCTACGAGCAGTACTTC. Amino acid sequence: CASSLLDRVPYEQYF. The V call is TRBV3-1 (or the pseudogene TRBV3-2), the J call TRBJ2-7; 8 bases match TRBD1. Germline CDR1 and CDR2: LGHDT and YNNKEL (reference sequence). The junction had 7 bases not matched to a gene; V was cut back by 4 bases and J by 2 bases. The CDR3 runs to 15 residues.

The chain links TRBV5-6 to TRBJ2-2, with D hard to call. The V end was cut by 1 base, the J end by 10 bases, with 8 bases between. The CDR3 has 12 amino acids. Germline lookup yields CDR1 SGHDT and CDR2 YYEEEE. CDR3 sequence: CASSLTVEELFF. The CDR3 nucleotides are TGTGCCAGCAGCTTGACAGTAGAGGAGCTGTTTTTT.

The V gene is TRBV27, the J gene TRBJ2-7; 7 nucleotides agree with TRBD2. The CDR3 is 11 amino acids. Germline loops: CDR1 MNHEY, CDR2 SMNVEV (reference sequence). CDR3 bases: TGTGGGGGGGGAGCCCTCTACGAGCAGTACTTC. It is translated as CGGGALYEQYF.

This sequence joins TRBV27 and TRBJ1-1; no clear D. Germline V CDR1 and CDR2: MNHEY, SMNVEV (reference sequence). The ends were cut back, 0 bases at V and 1 base at J, with 9 bases in the middle. This CDR3 region has 15 residues. The CDR3 is CASSLSWVANTEAFF. The CDR3 nucleotides read TGTGCCAGCAGTTTATCGTGGGTAGCGAACACTGAAGCTTTCTTT.

The chain carries TRBV7-3 and TRBJ1-3; the D is unclear. The CDR3 consists of 16 residues. Per germline, CDR1 SGHTA and CDR2 FQGTGA. Trimming stripped 5 bases from V and 4 bases from J, with 18 bases between. DNA of the CDR3: TGTGCCAGCAGCGATACCCGTATATCCAGGGGAAACACCATATATTTT. It translates to CASSDTRISRGNTIYF.

V gene TRBV9 combines with J gene TRBJ2-1, with D perhaps TRBD2 (6 bases). Germline V gene lookup returns CDR1 SGDLS and CDR2 YYNGEE. With 0 bases removed from V and 7 bases from J, the gap between germline ends came to 17 bases. CDR3 size: 16 residues. CDR3: CASSVGREKDLNEQFF. The CDR3 DNA reads TGTGCCAGCAGCGTAGGTCGGGAGAAGGATCTGAATGAGCAGTTCTTC.

The J gene is TRBJ1-1, the V gene TRBV28, with D possibly being TRBD1 (5 bases). This CDR3 comprises 16 residues. Looked up from germline, CDR1 is MDHEN and CDR2 is SYDVKM. V was cut by 4 bases and J by 1 base, with 16 bases left in between. DNA for the CDR3: TGTGCCAGCAGTTGGATGGAGGGGCTGAGGAACACTGAAGCTTTCTTT. Residues: CASSWMEGLRNTEAFF.

The chain recombines TRBV30 with TRBJ1-2, with 7 bases identical to TRBD1. CDR1 and CDR2 from the germline V gene are GTSNPN and SVGIG (reference sequence). The CDR3 contains 12 residues. Trimming cost V 8 bases and J 9 bases; bases outside gene matches: 12. For the CDR3, the DNA is TGTGCCGTCCCGGGGACAGCCGATCGCTACACCTTC. Translated, it gives CAVPGTADRYTF.

CDR3 sequence: CASSLSGHVRNYGYTF. The CDR3 coding sequence is TGTGCCAGCAGCTTATCGGGGCACGTACGTAACTATGGCTACACCTTC. This chain connects TRBV11-2 to TRBJ1-2; D is possibly TRBD1 (5 bases). The CDR3 spans 16 residues. V shed 2 bases and J shed 1 base, with 14 bases lying between them. CDR1 and CDR2 from the germline V gene are SGHAT and FQNNGV.

The chain is built from TRBV18 and TRBJ2-7, with D possibly matching TRBD1 (5 bases). Germline CDR1 KGHSH, CDR2 LQKENI. This CDR3 spans 15 amino acids. The V and J ends lost 0 bases and 3 bases respectively, with 12 bases between them. CDR3 sequence (DNA): TGTGCCAGCTCACCACCAGGGCTACAGGTCTACGAGCAGTACTTC. Its protein is CASSPPGLQVYEQYF.

CDR3 protein: CASSPSLGQGYGYTF. CDR3 sequence (DNA): TGTGCCAGCAGCCCGTCCCTAGGGCAAGGCTATGGCTACACCTTC. The chain recombines TRBV11-2 with TRBJ1-2; no definite D call. Trimming took off 5 bases at V and 4 bases at J, with 17 bases between the two ends. Germline CDR1 is SGHAT and CDR2 is FQNNGV. The CDR3 is made up of 15 amino acids.

The chain joins TRBV7-4 to TRBJ2-7; D perhaps matches TRBD1 (6 bases). CDR3 length: 15 residues. Trimming left V 5 bases short and J 5 bases short, with 19 bases between. The germline V gene has CDR1 SGHVT and CDR2 SQSDAQ. The CDR3 DNA sequence: TGTGCCAGCAGCACGTATCAACAGGGTATCCACGAGCAGTACTTC. Its translation is CASSTYQQGIHEQYF. Drawing the rest from reference TRBV7-4 and TRBJ2-7, the complete variable domain is GAGVSQSPRYKVAKRGRDVALRCDSISGHVTLYWYRQTLGQGSEVLTYSQSDAQRDKSGRPSGRFSAERPERSVSTLKIQRTEQGDSAVYLCASSTYQQGIHEQYFGPGTRLTVT.

The rearrangement uses TRBV18 and TRBJ2-3; no definite D call. The V and J ends lost 1 base and 1 base respectively, with 0 bases between them. The V gene's germline CDR1 is KGHSH and CDR2 LQKENI. The CDR3 runs to 12 residues. The CDR3 DNA sequence: TGTGCCAGCTCACCACGCACAGATACGCAGTATTTT. This codes for CASSPRTDTQYF. Full variable domain (outside the CDR3, taken from reference TRBV18 and TRBJ2-3): NAGVMQNPRHLVRRRGQEARLRCSPMKGHSHVYWYRQLPEEGLKFMVYLQKENIIDESGMPKERFSAEFPKEGPSILRIQQVVRGDSAAYFCASSPRTDTQYFGPGTRLTVL.

The chain recombines TRBV6-1 with TRBJ2-7; TRBD2 matches 9 bases. CDR1 and CDR2 from the germline V gene are MNHNS and SASEGT. The CDR3 covers 17 residues. V shed 2 bases and J 0 bases; nucleotides not matched to a gene: 8. CDR3 region: CASSEFGFSGSSYEQYF. The CDR3 DNA is TGTGCCAGCAGTGAATTCGGTTTTAGCGGGAGCTCCTACGAGCAGTACTTC.